This TCR beta chain was sequenced in a study of CD8 T cells in ankylosing spondylitis. Construction of TCR beta libraries was performed using quantitative 5'-RACE with molecular barcodes. From the 5' RACE reads, TCRdb called clonotypes with MiXCR, one entry per CDR3 protein. Among about 140,000 distinct CDR3 sequences listed, approximately 7.3% were seen once. The V gene's germline CDR1 is KGHDR and CDR2 SFDVKD. Trimming removed 2 bases from V and 14 bases from J, with 13 bases in between. The CDR3 consists of 12 residues. This clonotype has ten or more counts. What it binds is unknown. Study-level points and caveats: Typical of ankylosing spondylitis blood, it appeared, was a TCR beta motif of about eight highly homologous variants.

The chain joins TRBV24-1 to TRBJ2-3; D assignment may be TRBD1 or TRBD2 (5 bases each). The sequence came from a female donor with ankylosing spondylitis or in good health (not recorded which). The sequencing sample was made of blood, either unsorted or a sorted T cell fraction (not recorded which). The CDR3 here is CATSDSGTRLYF. CDR3 sequence (DNA): TGTGCCACCAGTGATTCCGGGACCCGGTTGTATTTT.